This TCR beta chain was documented in a study of blood T cell repertoires in COVID-19 (dated by TCRdb to 2018 to 2020). Describing the broader study: The collaborator samples originated in the United States, Italy and Spain and spanned the acute and convalescent phases of COVID-19. Subjects who had been exposed to COVID-19, were actively infected with it, or had recovered from it provided the deeply sampled blood TCRbeta repertoires that made up the dataset. The prospective study material was composed of cDNA or gDNA derived from T cells, B-cell-depleted T cells, or PBMCs. The samples were drawn from the first 160 participants of the ongoing ImmuneRACE study and from some 1,300 subjects provided by 6 global collaborators. Nearly every sample came with metadata listing a de-identified subject ID, COVID-19 status, age in years and sex. HLA class I and class II types, where available, came from metadata supplied by the sample provider rather than from assay-based typing. The repertoires were released in a freely available public database intended as a resource for research on the immune response to SARS-CoV-2. Findings and caveats that apply to the study as a whole: The quantity of clinical and demographic metadata differed by source and by participant and was supplied without curation.

The immunoSEQ Assay, a bias-controlled multiplex PCR, was used to amplify TCRbeta CDR3 regions from genomic DNA. The original pipeline was this. The number of nucleated cells in each sample was estimated from the amplification of reference gene primers within the assay. To quantify the absolute abundance of each unique TCRbeta CDR3 rearrangement, sequence reads were collapsed and filtered. For each sample, productive Simpson clonality was calculated by taking the square root of Simpson's diversity index across productive rearrangements. Drawn from immuneACCESS, this table holds only the in-frame rearrangements with V and J called that TCRdb kept. Clones are partly lost; checked studies trace under half to an unresolved V gene and leave the rest unexplained. That table gives V, J and clone size, and the DNA gave D and trimming. A total of under 250,000 clones appear in this sample, around 85% of them only once. The ten largest clones capture roughly 0.7% of the sample.

Collaborating institutions collected whole blood in K2EDTA tubes following their own protocols. For TCRbeta analysis, collaborator samples were shipped as frozen whole blood, as isolated PBMCs, or as DNA extracted from either sample type. This clone came up a few times. Its antigen is unknown. No per-base quality is available; no much larger clone lies one base away. Germline trimming amounts to 0 bases on V and 1 base on J, with 5 as the count of junction bases outside the gene matches. As encoded in the germline V gene, CDR1 is LGHNA while CDR2 is YSLEER. Including cysteine and phenylalanine, the CDR3 has 16 amino acids. Kept here is only the CDR3 DNA, which spans 48 bases and is read in frame from base 1.

The chain uses TRBV4-3 and TRBJ2-7; TRBD2 fits 8 bases in the junction. This TCR was recovered from a man aged 40-49 years with acute or convalescent COVID-19. Sequenced material: peripheral blood. The DNA reads TGCGCCAGCAGCCAAGAAGAAACTAGCGGATCCTACGAGCAGTACTTC. This yields the protein CASSQEETSGSYEQYF.